This TCR beta chain was profiled in a study of T cell clonotyping in hematopoietic cell transplantation (dated by TCRdb to the early 2020s). Regarding the complete study: Pretransplant samples from recipients were collected after cytoreduction. Patients were recruited between September 2015 and early 2017 and followed until September 2020 or death. The study collected 120 to 150 blood samples from 35 to 40 consecutive transplant recipients and their related donors.

The time point tag for this specimen amounts to: recipient sample about 28 days before transplant, after cytoreduction. Recipient blood was collected about 28 days before transplant and at days 30, 100 and 180 after transplant. Nuclei Lysis Solution was used to extract genomic DNA from fresh or cryopreserved unfractionated peripheral blood mononuclear cells. Paper-wide results and their limitations: Broader TCR repertoire diversity after transplant was predicted by Inverse Simpson Index values from donors and from recipients before transplant. Only a small fraction of recipient repertoires overlapped donor repertoires, with over 95% appearing de novo at the given depth. The sample size was limited, and CD4 and CD8 repertoire contributions could not be separated because cells were not sorted. After transplant, TCR diversity in recipients dropped, and pathologically expanded clonotypes increased progressively from day 30 to day 180.

The immunoSEQ assay, a bias-controlled multiplex PCR with V- and J-specific primers, was used to amplify TCR beta CDR3 regions from genomic DNA. A second PCR step added a proprietary barcode and Illumina adapter sequences to the CDR3 amplicons. CDR3 libraries were sequenced on an Illumina MiSeq instrument. The authors' analysis ran thus. Export and quality control were handled in immunoSEQ Analyzer 3.0, while downstream analyses relied on R Bioconductor and Immunarch. Only productive rearrangements in the normalized downsampled data set went into calculating the repertoire metrics. Pathologically expanded clonotypes were defined as those larger than 5 templates in the normalized cohort. The Inverse Simpson Index was used to measure repertoire diversity. The non-normalized data set was used for CMV-specificity analyses so that all clonotypes could be captured. The source is immuneACCESS, and TCRdb retained only in-frame sequences with V and J called. Part of the clones is not carried over; for the studies checked, unresolved V genes explain less than half of this, and the remainder is unexplained. Clone size and the V and J calls come from that table; the DNA yielded D and trimming. The sample profile shows 5,000 to 6,000 clones; about 32% of them were found once. Of the sample, around 16% falls within the top ten clones.

For this clone: No antigen is known for it. No base quality information exists; no much larger clone differs at one position.

The germline V gene (reference sequence) gives CDR1 as GTSNPN and CDR2 as SVGIG. Trimming accounts for 0 bases at V and 1 base at J, while the number of junction bases matched to no gene is 13. From the cysteine through the phenylalanine, the CDR3 covers 19 amino acids. Only CDR3 DNA remains: 57 bases, in frame from the first base. The specimen comprised peripheral blood mononuclear cells, sampled before stem cell transplant. Here the chain combines TRBV30 and TRBJ2-7; TRBD1 matches 12 bases in the middle. The sequence came from a man aged 50 or older with myelofibrosis. Some clones in this sample may be carry-over from other donors' samples. The base sequence is TGTGCCTGGAGTGTACTAGAAAAAAGGGGACAGGGGGCATCCTACGAGCAGTACTTC. The encoded protein is CAWSVLEKRGQGASYEQYF.